This T cell receptor beta chain was recorded in a study of monozygotic twins with inflammatory bowel disease. cDNA synthesis was performed in eight separate reactions for each sample. Each CDR3 protein gets one entry in TCRdb, which reprocessed the 5' RACE reads and gives no DNA. The specimen's table records around 40,000 distinct CDR3 sequences. Germline lookup yields CDR1 SSHAT and CDR2 FNYEAQ (reference sequence). This CDR3 comprises 16 residues. An approximately 2.5 ml blood sample was drawn per donor. Unfractionated whole blood yielded total RNA, and T cells were not sorted. Sequencing was done on a sample of blood. The V gene is TRBV7-7, the J gene TRBJ2-3; TCRdb indicates TRBD1, and absent DNA this call remains unverified. This receptor was taken from a human donor with ulcerative colitis or Crohn's disease, or a healthy co-twin of an affected twin (not recorded which). The CDR3 here is CASSLGQGWDTDTQYF.